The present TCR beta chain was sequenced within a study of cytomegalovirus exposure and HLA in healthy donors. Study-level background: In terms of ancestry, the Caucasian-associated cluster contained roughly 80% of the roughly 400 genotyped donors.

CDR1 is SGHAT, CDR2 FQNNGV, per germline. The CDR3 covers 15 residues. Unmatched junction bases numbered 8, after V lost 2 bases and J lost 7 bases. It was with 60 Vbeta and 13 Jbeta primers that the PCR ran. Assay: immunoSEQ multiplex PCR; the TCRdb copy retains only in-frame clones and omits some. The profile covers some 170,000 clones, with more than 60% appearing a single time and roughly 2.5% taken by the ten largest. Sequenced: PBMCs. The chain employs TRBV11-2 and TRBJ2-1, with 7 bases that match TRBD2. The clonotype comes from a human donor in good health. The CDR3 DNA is TGTGCCAGCAGCTTATTCGGGGGGAGGGAAAATGAGCAGTTCTTC. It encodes CASSLFGGRENEQFF.